These 5 T cell receptor beta chains were all obtained from the same sample, sequenced in a study of cytomegalovirus exposure and HLA in healthy donors. This table comes from immunoSEQ multiplex PCR, and its TCRdb copy is limited to in-frame clones, with some not included. This table has about 280,000 clones, 80% to 90% appearing once. What was sequenced was PBMCs. These receptors all come from a young woman in good health and CMV-seronegative.

The chain uses TRBV7-8 and TRBJ2-7; TRBD1 aligns across 8 bases. V shed 5 bases, J shed 1 base, and the junction held 10 bases outside the gene matches. The CDR3 is made up of 16 amino acids. The V gene's germline CDR1 is SGHVS and CDR2 FQNEAQ. CDR3 region: CASSQGAKVLSYEQYF. CDR3 DNA: TGTGCCAGCAGCCAGGGGGCCAAAGTCCTATCCTACGAGCAGTACTTC.

The chain is built from TRBV14 and TRBJ1-2; weak D call: TRBD1 (5 bases). V was shortened by 2 bases and J by 6 bases, with 10 bases between the two germline ends. Germline assignment: CDR1 SGHDN and CDR2 FVKESK. CDR3 length: 13 residues. CDR3 nucleotide sequence: TGTGCCAGCAGCCAATTAGGGGTGCATGGCTACACCTTC. Amino acids: CASSQLGVHGYTF.

The chain is built from TRBV7-6 and TRBJ2-1; a possible D gene is TRBD2 (6 bases). The length of the CDR3 is 17 residues. From germline, CDR1 is SGHVS and CDR2 FNYEAQ. With 5 bases removed from V and 0 bases from J, the gap between germline ends came to 17 bases. CDR3 DNA: TGTGCCAGCAGCCGGGAGCTCCCGGGAAGCTCCTACAATGAGCAGTTCTTC. It yields the protein CASSRELPGSSYNEQFF.

The rearrangement joins TRBV19 to TRBJ2-1, with D unclear. Germline V gene sequence: CDR1 LNHDA, CDR2 SQIVND (reference sequence). The V and J ends lost 3 bases and 7 bases respectively, with 13 bases between them. The CDR3 is 14 residues long. As DNA, the CDR3 is TGTGCCAGTAGTATCGGCCCGAACGGGAATGAGCAGTTCTTC. Protein: CASSIGPNGNEQFF.

The V and J genes are TRBV12-5 and TRBJ1-4; TRBD1 agrees at 7 bases. The length of the CDR3 is 17 residues. V lost 6 bases, J lost 3 bases, and 13 bases stayed unmatched. CDR1 is LGHNT, CDR2 FRNRAP, per germline. In nucleotides, the CDR3 is TGTGCTAGTGGCCGACTCGGGACAGTCGAGCCTAATGAAAAACTGTTTTTT. It codes for CASGRLGTVEPNEKLFF.